This T cell receptor beta chain is from a study of response to subunit inactivated influenza vaccine. Study-wide points: There was a suggestion from the authors that each seasonal influenza vaccination recruits few new T cells.

The ends lost 5 bases at V and 6 bases at J; junction bases unmatched: 6. The CDR3 has 15 residues. CDR1 is SGHTA, CDR2 FQGNSA, per germline. One entry per CDR3 protein results from TCRdb running MiXCR on the RT-PCR reads. This table has about 240,000 distinct CDR3 sequences, 12% appearing once. This clonotype has more than one count but fewer than ten. Antigen specificity is unknown. The chain has TRBV7-2 and TRBJ2-3, with 12 nucleotides matching TRBD2. The sample was non-naive T cells sorted from PBMCs, taken around 15 days before vaccination. This sequence was found in a man in his fifties or sixties who received an inactivated influenza vaccine. Here the CDR3 DNA reads TGTGCCAGCAGCGTGACTAGCGGGAGAACGGATACGCAGTATTTT. It specifies CASSVTSGRTDTQYF.